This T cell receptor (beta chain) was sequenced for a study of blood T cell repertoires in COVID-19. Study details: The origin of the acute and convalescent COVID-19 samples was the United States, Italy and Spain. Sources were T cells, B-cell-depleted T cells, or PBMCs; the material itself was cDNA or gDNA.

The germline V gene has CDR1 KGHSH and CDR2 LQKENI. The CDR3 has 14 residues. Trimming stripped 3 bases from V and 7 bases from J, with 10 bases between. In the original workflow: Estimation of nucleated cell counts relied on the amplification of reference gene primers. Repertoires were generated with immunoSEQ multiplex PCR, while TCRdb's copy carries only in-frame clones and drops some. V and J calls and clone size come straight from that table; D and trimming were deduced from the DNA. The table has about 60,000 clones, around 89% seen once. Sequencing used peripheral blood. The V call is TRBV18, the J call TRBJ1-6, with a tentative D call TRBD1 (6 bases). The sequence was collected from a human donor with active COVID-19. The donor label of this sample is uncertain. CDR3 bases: TGTGCCAGCTCACCGGCGCAGGGGAATTCACCCCTCCACTTT. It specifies CASSPAQGNSPLHF.